This TCR beta chain is drawn from a study of OX40 agonist ivuxolimab in advanced cancers. In the study overall: With ivuxolimab, an agonistic anti-OX40 (CD134) antibody, patients were treated. In three patients, partial responses were observed, one with hepatocellular carcinoma and two with cutaneous melanoma. Participants could have had prior anti-PD-1, anti-PD-L1 or anti-CTLA-4 therapy, and less than 45% had some.

As regards this clone: Its antigen remains unknown.

V lost 0 bases to trimming and J lost 1 base, with 10 bases between them. The germline V gene has CDR1 SGHDT and CDR2 YYEEEE. There are 16 residues in the CDR3. Assay: immunoSEQ multiplex PCR; the TCRdb copy retains only in-frame clones and omits some. This sample has approximately 130,000 clones, with approximately 94% found just once. General observations from the study: In general, CD8+ T cells held more expanded clones than CD4+ did, on average.

The sequencing used CD4+ or CD8+ T cells sorted from blood, collected in a trial of the OX40 agonist ivuxolimab. The receptor was derived from an adult with an advanced solid tumor such as melanoma, head and neck, liver or kidney cancer. The gene calls are TRBV5-6 and TRBJ2-2; D possibly corresponds to TRBD1 (6 bases). The CDR3 DNA is TGTGCCAGCAGCTTGGGGCAGGGGCGGAACACCGGGGAGCTGTTTTTT. Amino acid sequence: CASSLGQGRNTGELFF.